This T cell receptor beta chain originates from a study of blood T cell repertoires in COVID-19. Study overall: There were acute and convalescent COVID-19 samples, and they came from the United States, Italy and Spain. PBMCs, B-cell-depleted T cells, or T cells were the source of the cDNA or gDNA that made up the material.

Authors' methods: From reference gene primer amplification, estimates of nucleated cell counts were derived. Clones were sequenced by immunoSEQ multiplex PCR, and TCRdb holds only the in-frame ones, with some missing. That table gives V, J and clone size, and the DNA gave D and trimming. Of around 150,000 clones in the sample, 65% to 85% are singletons; the top ten hold 5%. The sequencing sample was made of peripheral blood. The receptor was isolated from a woman in her fifties or sixties with acute or convalescent COVID-19.

For the CDR3, the DNA is TGTGCCAGCAGCCCGATCCGGGGAGCTGGAAACACCATATATTTT. This translates into CASSPIRGAGNTIYF. J is TRBJ1-3 and V is TRBV27; D ambiguous. The CDR3 spans 15 residues. Germline values: CDR1 MNHEY, CDR2 SMNVEV (reference sequence). The germline V and J ends were trimmed by 6 bases and 2 bases, with 14 bases remaining between them.